The 6 T cell receptor beta chains below all came from one sample that was sequenced in a study of Tregs in tolerant kidney transplant recipients. Assay: immunoSEQ multiplex PCR; the TCRdb copy retains only in-frame clones and omits some. The profile shows fewer than 100,000 clones, approximately 93% of them singletons. The source was CD4+ T cells from blood, collected before the transplant. Receptors originate from a human donor who received a combined kidney and bone marrow transplant.

This chain connects TRBV21-1 to TRBJ2-2; the table's D call of TRBD1 was not tested on the DNA. TRBV21-1 is a documented pseudogene. The CDR3 runs 15 residues. CDR3 residues: CASSRFNINTGELFF. The DNA of the CDR3 is TGTGCCAGCAGCAGGTTTAACATAAACACCGGGGAGCTGTTTTTT.

The chain uses TRBV19 and TRBJ2-5, with TRBD2 as a possible D gene (5 bases). Germline V lookup: CDR1 LNHDA, CDR2 SQIVND (reference sequence). Trimming cost V 5 bases and J 6 bases, with 13 bases left between them. The CDR3 loop spans 13 amino acids. Here the CDR3 DNA reads TGTGCCAGTAGTGACTCCACGGGAAAGACCCAGTACTTC. It specifies CASSDSTGKTQYF.

The rearrangement links TRBV30 to TRBJ1-3, with a possible D match to TRBD1 (6 bases). This CDR3 is built from 14 residues. Germline CDR1 reads GTSNPN; CDR2 reads SVGIG (reference sequence). V was shortened by 2 bases and J by 9 bases, with 17 bases between the two germline ends. The CDR3 DNA is TGTGCCTGGAGTCTACTAGGACAGACGACCACCATATATTTT. It translates to CAWSLLGQTTTIYF.

For the CDR3, the DNA is TGTGCCAGCAGCTTTGGGACAGGGGGTTTTGTAGACATTCAGTACTTC. It is translated as CASSFGTGGFVDIQYF. V and J are TRBV5-6 and TRBJ2-4; 11 bases are shared with TRBD1. Germline CDR1 SGHDT, CDR2 YYEEEE. Trimming cost V 2 bases and J 8 bases; bases outside gene matches: 9. CDR3 length: 16 residues. The variable domain in full, with the rest retrieved from reference TRBV5-6 and TRBJ2-4, is DAGVTQSPTHLIKTRGQQVTLRCSPKSGHDTVSWYQQALGQGPQFIFQYYEEEERQRGNFPDRFSGHQFPNYSSELNVNALLLGDSALYLCASSFGTGGFVDIQYFGAGTRLSVL.

This chain joins TRBV5-1 and TRBJ2-1, with D perhaps TRBD1 (6 bases). Germline V gene lookup returns CDR1 SGHRS and CDR2 YFSETQ. The CDR3 sequence is 17 residues long. V was cut by 1 base and J by 5 bases, with 19 bases left in between. Written as DNA, the CDR3 is TGCGCCAGCAGCTTGAACCCACAGGGTATGCCGGACAATGAGCAGTTCTTC. The encoded protein is CASSLNPQGMPDNEQFF.

This clone has a handful of counts. The chain couples TRBV5-1 to TRBJ2-3; TRBD1 aligns across 7 bases. The CDR3 runs 16 residues. CDR1 and CDR2 from the germline V gene are SGHRS and YFSETQ. V dropped 0 bases and J dropped 2; count of bases not matched to a gene: 6. DNA for the CDR3: TGCGCCAGCAGCTTGGTTATAGGGGGCTACACAGATACGCAGTATTTT. This gives the protein CASSLVIGGYTDTQYF.